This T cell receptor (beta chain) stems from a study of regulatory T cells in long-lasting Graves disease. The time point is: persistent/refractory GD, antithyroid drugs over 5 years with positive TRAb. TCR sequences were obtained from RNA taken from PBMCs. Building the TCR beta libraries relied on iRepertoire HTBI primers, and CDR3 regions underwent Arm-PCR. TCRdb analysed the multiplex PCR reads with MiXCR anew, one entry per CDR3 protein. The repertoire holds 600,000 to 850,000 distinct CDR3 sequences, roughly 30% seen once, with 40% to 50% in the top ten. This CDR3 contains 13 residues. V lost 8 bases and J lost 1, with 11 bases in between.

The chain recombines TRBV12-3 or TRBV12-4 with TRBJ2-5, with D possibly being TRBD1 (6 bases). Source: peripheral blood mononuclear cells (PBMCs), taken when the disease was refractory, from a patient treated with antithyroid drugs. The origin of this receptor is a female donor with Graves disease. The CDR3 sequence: CASGDTFQETQYF. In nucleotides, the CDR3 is TGTGCCAGCGGGGACACTTTCCAAGAGACCCAGTACTTC.